The 4 T cell receptor beta chains below were found in one sample sequenced in a study of identical twins (dated by TCRdb to between 2015 and 2016). To prepare the library, 5' RACE was applied. The sequencer listed for this sample is Illumina HiSeq 2000. TCRdb redid the processing of the public reads, applying fastp at Q25 and MiXCR, and retained in-frame beta chains. Rows merge per CDR3 protein into single entries with the most common DNA and genes. The sample table contains 1.5 million to 2 million distinct CDR3 sequences; only one count was recorded for 25% to 35% of them. Together, the top ten hold approximately 0.25% of the sample. The sequencing sample was made of cord blood. The receptors originated from a newborn girl in good health.

The chain links TRBV7-9 to TRBJ1-1; D possibly corresponds to TRBD1 (6 bases). Trimming shortened V by 2 bases and J by 3 bases, and 19 bases separated the two germline ends. The germline CDR1 and CDR2 sequences are SEHNR and FQNEAQ (reference sequence). The CDR3 has 17 residues. CDR3 DNA sequence: TGTGCCAGCAGCTTAAAATTTACAGGGAAAAGAGACACTGAAGCTTTCTTT. As protein: CASSLKFTGKRDTEAFF. Complete variable domain (other parts from reference TRBV7-9 and TRBJ1-1): DTGVSQNPRHKITKRGQNVTFRCDPISEHNRLYWYRQTLGQGPEFLTYFQNEAQLEKSRLLSDRFSAERPKGSFSTLEIQRTEQGDSAMYLCASSLKFTGKRDTEAFFGQGTRLTVV.

In this sample, this clonotype turned up a few times. This sequence joins TRBV28 and TRBJ2-7; TRBD2 matches at 9 bases. The germline gives CDR1 MDHEN, CDR2 SYDVKM. The CDR3 totals 16 residues. J gave up 0 bases and V 2 bases, and 5 bases lay outside the gene matches. CDR3 sequence (DNA): TGTGCCAGCAGTTTACCCTTTAGCGGGAGCTCCTACGAGCAGTACTTC. Its translation: CASSLPFSGSSYEQYF.

This chain connects TRBV21-1 to TRBJ2-7; TRBD2 is taken as the D call from the table, unchecked against the DNA. TRBV21-1 is assigned pseudogene status. The CDR3 runs to 14 residues. The CDR3 reads CASSKGEGASEQYF. The CDR3 DNA reads as TGTGCCAGCAGCAAAGGGGAGGGAGCTTCCGAGCAGTACTTC.

The chain employs TRBV21-1 and TRBJ2-5; no check of the table's D call, TRBD1, against the DNA was made. TRBV21-1 is shown as a pseudogene. The CDR3 length is 14 residues. DNA of the CDR3: TGTGCCAGCAGCAAATCGATTGCAGGGTGGGAGCAGTACTTC. Translation gives CASSKSIAGWEQYF.